The T cell receptor (beta chain) under discussion was sequenced for a study of molecular identifiers for immune sequencing clone quantification. With 3 bases removed from V and 5 bases from J, the gap between germline ends came to 8 bases. Germline V CDR1 and CDR2: MNHEY, SMNVEV (reference sequence). CDR3 size: 14 residues. A single record per CDR3 protein comes from TCRdb applying MiXCR to the PCR reads. The sample lists around 470,000 distinct CDR3 sequences, about 20% occurring once. Sequenced material: naive CD8+ T cells from blood, with Jurkat cell RNA spiked in. The subset: FACS-sorted CD8+CD4-CCR7+CD45RA+ naive T cells. This clonotype originated in a human donor in good health. Some libraries in this study had Jurkat cell RNA spiked in. The chain combines TRBV27 with TRBJ1-6; no firm D call. CDR3 protein: CASSFAQDNSPLHF. DNA for the CDR3: TGTGCCAGCAGTTTCGCGCAGGATAATTCACCCCTCCACTTT.